The 13 T cell receptor beta chains presented below share a single source sample, sequenced in a study of cytomegalovirus exposure and HLA in healthy donors (dated by TCRdb to 2017 to 2019). Library creation used the immunoSEQ multiplex PCR assay. Entries here come from immuneACCESS through TCRdb and include only in-frame sequences with V and J called. Some clones fail to appear in such tables; in the studies checked, an unresolved V gene covers under half of the shortfall, and the cause of the remainder is unknown. Within this sample are about 310,000 clones, with 88% of them counted one time only. Approximately 0.95% of the sample belongs to the ten largest clones. The sequenced sample was PBMCs. Source of these receptors: a man in his thirties or forties in good health and CMV-seronegative.

This clone occurred once. The chain employs TRBV18 and TRBJ1-3; D is possibly TRBD1 (6 bases). The V and J ends lost 3 bases and 2 bases respectively, with 14 bases between them. The CDR3 consists of 16 residues. The germline gives CDR1 KGHSH, CDR2 LQKENI. Here the CDR3 reads CASSPTAGDAGNTIYF. Here the CDR3 DNA reads TGTGCCAGCTCACCGACCGCAGGGGACGCTGGAAACACCATATATTTT. Based on the CDR3 plus reference TRBV18 and TRBJ1-3, the full variable domain is NAGVMQNPRHLVRRRGQEARLRCSPMKGHSHVYWYRQLPEEGLKFMVYLQKENIIDESGMPKERFSAEFPKEGPSILRIQQVVRGDSAAYFCASSPTAGDAGNTIYFGEGSWLTVV.

J is TRBJ1-3 and V is TRBV15; D gene uncertain. The length of the CDR3 is 16 residues. The germline V gene has CDR1 LNHNV and CDR2 YYDKDF (reference sequence). V was clipped by 1 base and J by 0 bases, with 10 bases between them. CDR3 residues: CATSRGSHSSGNTIYF. CDR3 nucleotide sequence: TGTGCCACCAGCAGAGGTAGCCATAGCTCTGGAAACACCATATATTTT. Based on the CDR3 plus reference TRBV15 and TRBJ1-3, the full variable domain is DAMVIQNPRYQVTQFGKPVTLSCSQTLNHNVMYWYQQKSSQAPKLLFHYYDKDFNNEADTPDNFQSRRPNTSFCFLDIRSPGLGDTAMYLCATSRGSHSSGNTIYFGEGSWLTVV.

V and J are TRBV27 and TRBJ1-3; D not certain. Per the germline V gene, CDR1 is MNHEY and CDR2 is SMNVEV (reference sequence). The V end was cut by 2 bases, the J end by 4 bases, with 12 bases between. This CDR3 has 15 residues. CDR3 sequence: CASSLTRNAGNTIYF. The DNA of the CDR3 is TGTGCCAGCAGTTTAACTCGCAACGCCGGAAACACCATATATTTT.

The chain joins TRBV11-2 to TRBJ2-7; D is undetermined. The CDR3 totals 13 residues. V lost 7 bases to trimming and J lost 5 bases, with 15 bases between them. Germline V gives CDR1 SGHAT, CDR2 FQNNGV. CDR3 sequence: CASNPTGRHEQYF. DNA of the CDR3: TGTGCCAGCAACCCGACGGGTCGCCACGAGCAGTACTTC.

This clone was picked up a small number of times. This sequence joins TRBV5-4 and TRBJ1-1; 8 bases fit TRBD1. The CDR3 consists of 11 residues. Per the germline V gene, CDR1 is SGHNT and CDR2 is YYREEE (reference sequence). The V and J ends lost 8 bases and 6 bases, in that order; junction bases with no gene match: 3. CDR3 nucleotide sequence: TGTGCCAGTTCGGGACAGGCTGAAGCTTTCTTT. It codes for CASSGQAEAFF.

V and J are TRBV4-2 and TRBJ2-7; 7 nucleotides match TRBD2. There are 14 residues in the CDR3. From germline, CDR1 is LGHNA and CDR2 YNFKEQ. Trimming took 2 bases from V and 4 from J; bases not matched to a gene: 5. This CDR3 reads CASSQSGDGYEQYF. CDR3 DNA: TGTGCCAGCAGCCAAAGCGGGGATGGTTACGAGCAGTACTTC.

The chain links TRBV18 to TRBJ2-3; D not certain. Germline lookup yields CDR1 KGHSH and CDR2 LQKENI. V was shortened by 3 bases and J by 3 bases, with 7 bases between the two germline ends. The CDR3 length is 13 residues. The CDR3 nucleotides are TGTGCCAGCTCACCTACAGCTACAGATACGCAGTATTTT. Protein sequence: CASSPTATDTQYF.

This clone was recorded a few times. J is TRBJ1-4 and V is TRBV10-3; TRBD1 matches 8 bases. The V gene's germline CDR1 is ENHRY and CDR2 SYGVKD. The CDR3 has 14 amino acids. The junction had 6 bases not matched to a gene; V was cut back by 8 bases and J by 4 bases. CDR3 amino acids: CAIGGQGINEKLFF. The CDR3 nucleotides are TGTGCCATCGGTGGACAGGGCATTAATGAAAAACTGTTTTTT.

The CDR3 nucleotides read TGTGCCTGGAGCGCGGGGGTGAACACCGGGGAGCTGTTTTTT. It yields the protein CAWSAGVNTGELFF. The genes are TRBV30 and TRBJ2-2; 7 bases are shared with TRBD2. Germline lookup yields CDR1 GTSNPN and CDR2 SVGIG (reference sequence). There are 14 residues in the CDR3. Unmatched junction bases numbered 2, after V lost 3 bases and J lost 1 base.

DNA of the CDR3: TGCGCCAGCAGTGGAAACGGGGAGACCCAGTACTTC. This codes for CASSGNGETQYF. The chain recombines TRBV10-2 with TRBJ2-5; D gene ambiguous. The CDR3 is 12 amino acids. CDR1 WSHSY and CDR2 SAAADI come from the germline V gene. The ends were cut back, 4 bases at V and 5 bases at J, with 8 bases in the middle.

J is TRBJ2-1 and V is TRBV27; TRBD1 might be the D (6 bases). Deletions cut 3 bases from V and 8 bases from J, with 14 bases between. Germline V CDR1 and CDR2: MNHEY, SMNVEV (reference sequence). The CDR3 runs 14 residues. The CDR3 here is CASSFRTVVDEQFF. The DNA for the CDR3 is TGTGCCAGCAGTTTTCGGACAGTTGTGGATGAGCAGTTCTTC.

The chain carries TRBV18 and TRBJ2-1; 8 bases map to TRBD1. CDR3 length: 16 residues. Looked up from germline, CDR1 is KGHSH and CDR2 is LQKENI. The V gene end was trimmed by 3 bases and the J gene end by 4 bases; junction bases not matched to a gene: 8. CDR3 in amino acids: CASSPPSGGRYNEQFF. In nucleotides, the CDR3 is TGTGCCAGCTCACCTCCGTCAGGGGGCCGGTACAATGAGCAGTTCTTC.

The V call is TRBV5-8, the J call TRBJ1-5; D might be TRBD1 (6 bases). The CDR3 has 15 amino acids. V gave up 4 bases and J gave up 0 bases, with 11 bases separating them. Per germline, CDR1 SGHTS and CDR2 YDEGEE. CDR3 region: CASSLTGNSNQPQHF. In nucleotides, the CDR3 is TGTGCCAGCAGCCTGACAGGCAATAGCAATCAGCCCCAGCATTTT.